These T cell receptor beta chains were read from a single sample in a study of OX40 agonist ivuxolimab in advanced cancers. Using immunoSEQ multiplex PCR, the repertoire was profiled, and TCRdb retains in-frame clones only, with some absent. The sample yields some 25,000 clones, about 77% seen once. Here the sequenced sample was CD4+ or CD8+ T cells sorted from blood, taken in a trial of the OX40 agonist ivuxolimab. The receptors derive from an adult with an advanced solid tumor such as melanoma, head and neck, liver or kidney cancer. Both conserved end residues are trimmed from each CDR3.

v_gene: TRBV5-1; j_gene: TRBJ2-5; len: 12; CDR3aa: ASGQRDLLETQY
v_gene: TRBV27; j_gene: TRBJ2-4; len: 10; CDR3aa: ASSFSSGIQY
v_gene: TRBV7-2; j_gene: TRBJ2-7; len: 13; CDR3aa: ASSTGLGPSYEQY
v_gene: TRBV28; j_gene: TRBJ2-7; len: 14; CDR3aa: ASSFLAGGTGYEQY
v_gene: TRBV6-6; j_gene: TRBJ1-5; len: 11; CDR3aa: ALSSGRENPQH
v_gene: TRBV7-9; j_gene: TRBJ2-1; len: 11; CDR3aa: ASSLQNRGEQF
v_gene: TRBV5-1; j_gene: TRBJ1-3; len: 13; CDR3aa: ASSPVTGSGNTIY
v_gene: TRBV10-2; j_gene: TRBJ2-1; len: 14; CDR3aa: ASRPPTSGRANEQF
v_gene: TRBV7-2; j_gene: TRBJ1-5; len: 11; CDR3aa: ASSWDNNQPQH
v_gene: TRBV10-3; j_gene: TRBJ2-7; len: 11; CDR3aa: AISETGTSGVY
v_gene: TRBV11-3; j_gene: TRBJ2-1; len: 11; CDR3aa: ASSLDKRGEQF
v_gene: TRBV6-1; j_gene: TRBJ2-2; len: 12; CDR3aa: ASNQGGWTGELF
v_gene: TRBV5-4; j_gene: TRBJ2-3; len: 12; CDR3aa: ASSIGQDTDTQY
v_gene: TRBV30; j_gene: TRBJ1-1; len: 10; CDR3aa: AWSRGGVEAF
v_gene: TRBV5-1; j_gene: TRBJ2-2; len: 12; CDR3aa: ASSWGLLTGELF
v_gene: TRBV7-2; j_gene: TRBJ2-5; len: 13; CDR3aa: ASSLRRGAEETQY
v_gene: TRBV11-2; j_gene: TRBJ1-1; len: 11; CDR3aa: ASSPGGAGEAF
v_gene: TRBV10-3; j_gene: TRBJ2-1; len: 16; CDR3aa: AISGGASGGNTYNEQF
v_gene: TRBV19; j_gene: TRBJ1-5; len: 12; CDR3aa: ASRAGGSYQPQH
v_gene: TRBV7-9; j_gene: TRBJ1-5; len: 12; CDR3aa: ASSLGQRNQPQH
v_gene: TRBV5-4; j_gene: TRBJ1-1; len: 11; CDR3aa: ASSLDGNGVAF
v_gene: TRBV6-4; j_gene: TRBJ2-5; len: 14; CDR3aa: ASSDLRGTLQETQY
v_gene: TRBV14; j_gene: TRBJ2-7; len: 14; CDR3aa: ASSPNSGKRPYEQY
v_gene: TRBV28; j_gene: TRBJ1-4; len: 13; CDR3aa: ASSPAGTAEEKLF
v_gene: TRBV4-1; j_gene: TRBJ1-5; len: 15; CDR3aa: ASSQVVGKGSNQPQH
v_gene: TRBV11-3; j_gene: TRBJ2-1; len: 14; CDR3aa: ASSLDLGQGINEQF
v_gene: TRBV4-3; j_gene: TRBJ1-1; len: 13; CDR3aa: ASSQFHRGTTEAF
v_gene: TRBV5-5; j_gene: TRBJ1-1; len: 13; CDR3aa: ASSFLDRGKTEAF
v_gene: TRBV7-2; j_gene: TRBJ2-2; len: 13; CDR3aa: ASSFSSGSPGELF
v_gene: TRBV18; j_gene: TRBJ2-2; len: 13; CDR3aa: ASSRLIPNTGELF
v_gene: TRBV5-6; j_gene: TRBJ1-3; len: 13; CDR3aa: ASSLTGVSGNTIY
v_gene: TRBV28; j_gene: TRBJ2-7; len: 15; CDR3aa: ASSPYIGGLLSYEQY
v_gene: TRBV28; j_gene: TRBJ2-4; len: 13; CDR3aa: ASSLGQLAKNIQY
v_gene: TRBV19; j_gene: TRBJ2-1; len: 14; CDR3aa: ASSRPKGYPINEQF
v_gene: TRBV19; j_gene: TRBJ2-3; len: 14; CDR3aa: ASSSETSGSPDTQY
v_gene: TRBV30; j_gene: TRBJ1-5; len: 12; CDR3aa: AWSEGTVNQPQH
v_gene: TRBV19; j_gene: TRBJ1-1; len: 13; CDR3aa: ASSLRVGANTEAF
v_gene: TRBV11-1; j_gene: TRBJ1-1; len: 17; CDR3aa: ASSFDDTGPPNMNTEAF
v_gene: TRBV7-2; j_gene: TRBJ1-4; len: 11; CDR3aa: ASSPGVNEKLF
v_gene: TRBV25-1; j_gene: TRBJ2-3; len: 13; CDR3aa: ASSEYTGGTDTQY
v_gene: TRBV2; j_gene: TRBJ2-1; len: 12; CDR3aa: ASSEGGVGGEQF
v_gene: TRBV6-1; j_gene: TRBJ2-7; len: 12; CDR3aa: ASSVPSGSFEQY
v_gene: TRBV11-2; j_gene: TRBJ1-4; len: 12; CDR3aa: ASSPPARRGKLF
v_gene: TRBV5-4; j_gene: TRBJ1-2; len: 11; CDR3aa: ASSLGQNYGYT
v_gene: TRBV7-8; j_gene: TRBJ1-5; len: 16; CDR3aa: ASSSSGTGVWSNQPQH
v_gene: TRBV7-8; j_gene: TRBJ1-5; len: 14; CDR3aa: ASSWGGQGINQPQH
v_gene: TRBV30; j_gene: TRBJ1-1; len: 13; CDR3aa: AWSVLQVMNTEAF
v_gene: TRBV7-8; j_gene: TRBJ1-2; len: 14; CDR3aa: ASSSTLRGGPLGYT
v_gene: TRBV6-5; j_gene: TRBJ2-7; len: 12; CDR3aa: ASSSQPIYYEQY
v_gene: TRBV5-6; j_gene: TRBJ1-1; len: 10; CDR3aa: ASSLRGTEAF
v_gene: TRBV9; j_gene: TRBJ2-7; len: 13; CDR3aa: ASSPGDRGPHEQY
v_gene: TRBV7-2; j_gene: NA; len: 12; CDR3aa: ASSAGTGINEQY
v_gene: TRBV7-8; j_gene: TRBJ2-2; len: 12; CDR3aa: ASSHELVPGELF
v_gene: TRBV7-2; j_gene: TRBJ2-7; len: 11; CDR3aa: ASSSRGGNEQY
v_gene: TRBV20-1; j_gene: TRBJ2-7; len: 9; CDR3aa: SARSSYEQY
v_gene: TRBV6-5; j_gene: TRBJ2-3; len: 13; CDR3aa: ASSYAGSYTDTQY
v_gene: TRBV30; j_gene: TRBJ1-2; len: 11; CDR3aa: AWSGDRRYGYT